A single sample gave rise to the 2 T cell receptor beta chains below, sequenced in a study of persistence of HIV-infected CD4 T cells. These receptors' antigens are unknown. Overlapping HIV-1 Gag 15-mer peptides at roughly 1 ug per peptide per mL were used. Sorting of responding CD4+ T cells relied on upregulated CD40 ligand together with CD69. This was the immunoSEQ version 4 assay in survey mode. Profiled with immunoSEQ multiplex PCR; TCRdb holds only in-frame clones, not every one. The data show roughly 9,100 clones, 82% seen once. Source: CD4+ T cells sorted from PBMCs after approximately 19-hour stimulation, taken from a patient who received antiretroviral therapy. These receptors all stem from an adult woman with HIV who was CMV-seropositive.

V and J are TRBV7-2 and TRBJ2-1; either TRBD1 or TRBD2 may fit D (7 bases each). The CDR3 length is 16 residues. Germline V CDR1 and CDR2: SGHTA, FQGNSA. Trimming stripped 2 bases from V and 7 bases from J, with 18 bases between. The CDR3 region has the DNA TGTGCCAGCAGCTTATGGGGGGGGACAGTAGCTAATGAGCAGTTCTTC. This encodes CASSLWGGTVANEQFF.

This chain uses TRBV11-3 with TRBJ1-2; 7 bases line up with TRBD1. V lost 5 bases and J lost 5; bases outside the gene matches: 2. The CDR3 extends over 12 amino acids. Germline-derived CDR1 and CDR2 are SGHNT and YENEEA. CDR3 DNA: TGTGCCAGCAGCGCGACAGGGTATGGCTACACCTTC. This encodes CASSATGYGYTF.